Listed here are 32 T cell receptor beta chains from one sample, sequenced in a study of blood T cell repertoires in COVID-19. Measured with immunoSEQ multiplex PCR; TCRdb has only the in-frame clones, and not every one. This sample yields around 140,000 clones, of which around 84% are seen a single time; approximately 8.2% belongs to the top ten. Sequenced material: peripheral blood. These TCRs come from a woman aged 55-69 years with acute or convalescent COVID-19.

V and J are TRBV27 and TRBJ1-5; D might be TRBD1 (6 bases). This CDR3 has 15 amino acids. V was cut by 5 bases and J by 1 base, with 12 bases left in between. Germline V CDR1 and CDR2: MNHEY, SMNVEV (reference sequence). The CDR3, as DNA: TGTGCCAGCAGTCGAGGGGGAACCAGCAATCAGCCCCAGCATTTT. It translates to CASSRGGTSNQPQHF.

There are a few counts of this clone. The rearrangement joins TRBV7-9 to TRBJ1-4; 7 bases map to TRBD1. The trim removed 3 bases at V and 6 bases at J, leaving 10 bases unmatched. The germline CDR1 and CDR2 sequences are SEHNR and FQNEAQ (reference sequence). This CDR3 has 16 amino acids. CDR3 amino acids: CASSFGTVPSDEKLFF. CDR3 coding DNA: TGTGCCAGCAGCTTCGGGACAGTGCCGTCCGATGAAAAACTGTTTTTT.

This chain uses TRBV7-9 with TRBJ1-3; D call uncertain. The CDR3 has 13 residues. From germline, CDR1 is SEHNR and CDR2 FQNEAQ (reference sequence). Trimming pared 5 bases from V and 3 bases from J, leaving 8 bases between. CDR3 sequence (DNA): TGTGCCAGCAGCCCATCCCATGGAAACACCATATATTTT. It is translated as CASSPSHGNTIYF.

The chain has TRBV14 and TRBJ2-5, with D possibly being TRBD1 (6 bases). Germline values: CDR1 SGHDN, CDR2 FVKESK. V lost 8 bases to trimming and J lost 2 bases, with 6 bases between them. This CDR3 region has 11 residues. The DNA for the CDR3 is TGTGCCAGCGGACAGCAAGAGACCCAGTACTTC. Translation gives CASGQQETQYF.

Turning to this clone: One end of the junction varies from germline; a read error may be responsible. The V gene is TRBV4-2, the J gene TRBJ2-4; 8 positions match TRBD1. CDR3 size: 16 residues. Germline CDR1 and CDR2: LGHNA and YNFKEQ. This chain's CDR3 is CASSQDLRTGSGFQYF. For the CDR3, the DNA is TGTGCCAGCAGCCAAGATCTTAGGACAGGGTCCGGGTTTCAATACTTC.

The genes are TRBV7-8 and TRBJ1-4, with unresolved D. V was shortened by 1 base and J by 8 bases, with 8 bases between the two germline ends. Germline V lookup: CDR1 SGHVS, CDR2 FQNEAQ. This CDR3 has 13 residues. Written as DNA, the CDR3 is TGTGCCAGCAGCTTAGTGGGCACCGAAAAACTGTTTTTT. Its translation: CASSLVGTEKLFF.

This sequence joins TRBV27 and TRBJ1-1; a possible D gene is TRBD1 (6 bases). Trimming took off 7 bases at V and 0 bases at J, with 12 bases between the two ends. This CDR3 comprises 14 residues. Germline values: CDR1 MNHEY, CDR2 SMNVEV (reference sequence). CDR3 region: CASIKQGMNTEAFF. The CDR3 nucleotides read TGTGCCAGCATCAAACAGGGTATGAACACTGAAGCTTTCTTT.

This clone was detected a few times. This chain uses TRBV7-2 with TRBJ2-7; possibly TRBD1 for D (6 bases). Deletions cut 1 base from V and 2 bases from J, with 12 bases between. This CDR3 region has 15 residues. The V gene's germline CDR1 is SGHTA and CDR2 FQGNSA. The CDR3 sequence is CASSLGLGDTYEQYF. The CDR3 DNA is TGTGCCAGCAGCTTAGGGTTGGGGGACACCTACGAGCAGTACTTC. Looking up the rest from reference TRBV7-2 and TRBJ2-7 gives the full variable domain: GAGVSQSPSNKVTEKGKDVELRCDPISGHTALYWYRQSLGQGLEFLIYFQGNSAPDKSGLPSDRFSAERTGGSVSTLTIQRTQQEDSAVYLCASSLGLGDTYEQYFGPGTRLTVT.

This sequence joins TRBV7-3 and TRBJ2-7; weak D call: TRBD1 (6 bases). In germline, CDR1 is SGHTA, CDR2 FQGTGA. The ends were cut back, 5 bases at V and 3 bases at J, with 14 bases in the middle. The CDR3 has 14 residues. The CDR3 sequence: CASSAHPRGYEQYF. CDR3 coding DNA: TGTGCCAGCAGCGCTCACCCCAGGGGCTACGAGCAGTACTTC.

V and J are TRBV28 and TRBJ2-7, with 8 bases that match TRBD1. Losses at the gene ends were 8 bases for V and 0 bases for J; bases not matched to a gene: 9. Germline assignment: CDR1 MDHEN and CDR2 SYDVKM. CDR3 length: 15 residues. The CDR3 is CASLAGQEASYEQYF. CDR3 nucleotides: TGTGCCAGCCTCGCGGGACAGGAGGCCTCCTACGAGCAGTACTTC.

V and J are TRBV29-1 and TRBJ1-1, with D possibly being TRBD1 (6 bases). Trimming stripped 5 bases from V and 6 bases from J, with 10 bases between. Germline CDR1 is SQVTM and CDR2 is ANQGSEA. This CDR3 is 11 amino acids long. CDR3 sequence (DNA): TGCAGCGTTCAGGGGCTGGCTGAAGCTTTCTTT. It translates to CSVQGLAEAFF.

CDR3 in amino acids: CASSLDGQGMGAFF. The CDR3 DNA reads TGTGCCAGCAGCTTAGATGGGCAGGGGATGGGGGCTTTCTTT. This rearrangement joins TRBV11-2 to TRBJ1-1; D is possibly TRBD1 (6 bases). With 0 bases removed from V and 11 bases from J, the gap between germline ends came to 16 bases. CDR3 length equals 14 residues. Germline values: CDR1 SGHAT, CDR2 FQNNGV. The entire variable domain, with the rest obtained from reference TRBV11-2 and TRBJ1-1, is as follows: EAGVAQSPRYKIIEKRQSVAFWCNPISGHATLYWYQQILGQGPKLLIQFQNNGVVDDSQLPKDRFSAERLKGVDSTLKIQPAKLEDSAVYLCASSLDGQGMGAFFGQGTRLTVV.

The chain couples TRBV19 to TRBJ2-7; D unclear. V lost 3 bases to trimming and J lost 4 bases, with 28 bases between them. Germline CDR1 is LNHDA and CDR2 is SQIVND (reference sequence). The CDR3 has 19 residues. The CDR3 loop reads CASSISPPGRWSVGYEQYF. The CDR3, as DNA: TGTGCCAGTAGTATTTCCCCCCCGGGTAGGTGGTCGGTTGGATACGAGCAGTACTTC.

In its sample, this clone was seen once. The chain joins TRBV27 to TRBJ2-1; possible D gene TRBD1, 6 bases. Between the trimmed V and J ends, which lost 3 bases and 2 bases, there was a span of 11 bases. This CDR3 has 15 residues. Germline V gene lookup returns CDR1 MNHEY and CDR2 SMNVEV (reference sequence). The CDR3 reads CASSFGRGPYNEQFF. CDR3 sequence (DNA): TGTGCCAGCAGTTTTGGCAGGGGCCCCTACAATGAGCAGTTCTTC.

V and J are TRBV6-5 and TRBJ2-7, with 8 bases lining up with TRBD1. Germline trimming cut 0 bases from V and 2 bases from J; bases unmatched to any gene: 6. From germline, CDR1 is MNHEY and CDR2 SVGAGI. The CDR3 has 16 amino acids. CDR3 residues: CASSYSNRGRPYEQYF. DNA of the CDR3: TGTGCCAGCAGTTACTCCAACAGGGGGAGACCCTACGAGCAGTACTTC.

V usage is TRBV5-4 and J usage is TRBJ1-4; D is possibly TRBD1 (6 bases). This CDR3 region has 15 residues. Trimming stripped 4 bases from V and 5 bases from J, with 15 bases between. Per germline, CDR1 SGHNT and CDR2 YYREEE (reference sequence). Here the CDR3 DNA reads TGTGCCAGCAGCGAACAGACAGGTCAGAATGAAAAACTGTTTTTT. It translates to CASSEQTGQNEKLFF.

The chain links TRBV30 to TRBJ1-6; a weak D match, TRBD1 (6 bases). CDR1 GTSNPN and CDR2 SVGIG come from the germline V gene (reference sequence). This CDR3 has 15 residues. V lost 3 bases to trimming and J lost 0 bases, with 9 bases between them. CDR3 nucleotides: TGTGCCTGGAGGCCGGACAGCTCCTATAATTCACCCCTCCACTTT. Translation gives CAWRPDSSYNSPLHF.

This clone was counted a single time. V is TRBV19 and J is TRBJ2-3; 11 bases align to TRBD2. V dropped 5 bases and J dropped 2; count of bases not matched to a gene: 6. Germline V gives CDR1 LNHDA, CDR2 SQIVND (reference sequence). The CDR3 runs to 16 residues. The CDR3 DNA reads TGTGCCAGTAGTGCTCCTAGCGGGGGGACCACAGATACGCAGTATTTT. It translates to CASSAPSGGTTDTQYF.

This sequence joins TRBV27 and TRBJ2-2; 9 nucleotides match TRBD1. After removal of 3 bases from V and 6 bases from J, the junction contained 8 bases not matched to a gene. CDR1 and CDR2 from the germline V gene are MNHEY and SMNVEV (reference sequence). The CDR3 extends over 16 amino acids. CDR3 in DNA: TGTGCCAGCAGTTTCTTCCCCGGGACAGGGTCCGGGGAGCTGTTTTTT. It codes for CASSFFPGTGSGELFF.

The genes are TRBV14 and TRBJ2-1, with D tentatively TRBD1 (6 bases). The CDR3 consists of 19 residues. In germline, CDR1 is SGHDN, CDR2 FVKESK. The V end was cut by 0 bases, the J end by 4 bases, with 22 bases between. CDR3 nucleotide sequence: TGTGCCAGCAGCCAAGAACGCCCGGACAGCTTAGTACGATACAATGAGCAGTTCTTC. It is translated as CASSQERPDSLVRYNEQFF.

The J gene is TRBJ2-6, the V gene TRBV10-1, with 9 bases aligning to TRBD1. V lost 3 bases, J lost 0 bases, and 12 bases stayed unmatched. CDR3 size: 20 residues. Germline V gives CDR1 WNHNN, CDR2 SYGVQD (reference sequence). CDR3 DNA: TGCGCCAGCAGTGAAACACTACAGGGGGCGAATTACTCTGGGGCCAACGTCCTGACTTTC. Translation gives CASSETLQGANYSGANVLTF.

Comment on this clone: At one end the junction does not follow the germline gene, possibly because of a read error. The rearrangement links TRBV10-3 to TRBJ2-1; possibly TRBD2 for D (5 bases). This CDR3 region has 14 residues. CDR1 and CDR2 (germline): ENHRY, SYGVKD. The CDR3 coding sequence is TGTGTCATCAGTGACTGGGGAGACTACAATGAGCAGTTCTTC. It codes for CVISDWGDYNEQFF.

The chain joins TRBV19 to TRBJ1-4; D perhaps matches TRBD1 (6 bases). Germline CDR1 LNHDA, CDR2 SQIVND (reference sequence). CDR3 length: 15 residues. V lost 10 bases to trimming and J lost 6 bases, with 21 bases between them. CDR3 loop: CATQLQGSGDEKLFF. CDR3 in DNA: TGTGCCACCCAACTTCAGGGGAGTGGAGATGAAAAACTGTTTTTT.

V and J are TRBV7-3 and TRBJ1-1; TRBD1 agrees at 7 bases. Germline CDR1 SGHTA, CDR2 FQGTGA. This CDR3 has 15 residues. Trimming removed 0 bases from V and 3 bases from J; junction bases left unmatched: 4. The CDR3 sequence is CASSLTGGRYTEAFF. The CDR3 DNA follows: TGTGCCAGCAGCTTAACAGGGGGCCGGTACACTGAAGCTTTCTTT.

This chain joins TRBV4-1 and TRBJ2-7; D might be TRBD2 (6 bases). The germline V and J ends were trimmed by 0 bases and 4 bases, with 7 bases remaining between them. There are 13 residues in the CDR3. Germline values: CDR1 MGHRA, CDR2 YSYEKL. The CDR3 nucleotides read TGCGCCAGCAGCCAAGACGGACTATACGAGCAGTACTTC. The encoded protein is CASSQDGLYEQYF.

The rearrangement uses TRBV5-4 and TRBJ1-1; D remains ambiguous. V was pared by 3 bases and J by 1 base, with 7 bases between. Per germline, CDR1 SGHNT and CDR2 YYREEE (reference sequence). There are 13 residues in the CDR3. For the CDR3, the DNA is TGTGCCAGCAGCTCACATGGGAACACTGAAGCTTTCTTT. It is translated as CASSSHGNTEAFF.

The chain uses TRBV9 and TRBJ2-5, with 7 bases aligning to TRBD1. After removal of 5 bases from V and 5 bases from J, the junction contained 15 bases not matched to a gene. In germline, CDR1 is SGDLS, CDR2 YYNGEE. This CDR3 region has 16 residues. CDR3 sequence: CASSPRTGTLQETQYF. CDR3 sequence (DNA): TGTGCCAGCAGTCCCCGGACAGGTACCTTGCAGGAGACCCAGTACTTC.

V usage is TRBV7-2 and J usage is TRBJ2-7, with a tentative D call TRBD1 (5 bases). Germline V gene data show CDR1 as SGHTA and CDR2 as FQGNSA. Trimming cost V 5 bases and J 2 bases, with 10 bases left between them. The CDR3 runs 13 residues. In nucleotides, the CDR3 is TGTGCCAGCAGCCCAGGACAAACCTACGAGCAGTACTTC. Its translation: CASSPGQTYEQYF. Full variable domain (remainder filled in from reference TRBV7-2 and TRBJ2-7): GAGVSQSPSNKVTEKGKDVELRCDPISGHTALYWYRQSLGQGLEFLIYFQGNSAPDKSGLPSDRFSAERTGGSVSTLTIQRTQQEDSAVYLCASSPGQTYEQYFGPGTRLTVT.

V gene TRBV10-1 combines with J gene TRBJ1-3; no reliable D call. Per the germline V gene, CDR1 is WNHNN and CDR2 is SYGVQD (reference sequence). CDR3 length: 13 residues. V was trimmed by 10 bases and J by 4 bases, leaving 14 bases between them. The CDR3 coding sequence is TGCGCCACCCAGGATGGATCCGGAAACACCATATATTTT. It encodes CATQDGSGNTIYF.

The CDR3 region is CASSTTGQTEAFF. CDR3 DNA sequence: TGTGCCAGCAGCACGACAGGGCAAACTGAAGCTTTCTTT. J is TRBJ1-1 and V is TRBV28, with 7 bases matching TRBD1. This CDR3 is built from 13 residues. V was clipped by 6 bases and J by 5 bases; unmatched bases: 6. Germline loops: CDR1 MDHEN, CDR2 SYDVKM. The entire variable domain, with the rest obtained from reference TRBV28 and TRBJ1-1, is as follows: DVKVTQSSRYLVKRTGEKVFLECVQDMDHENMFWYRQDPGLGLRLIYFSYDVKMKEKGDIPEGYSVSREKKERFSLILESASTNQTSMYLCASSTTGQTEAFFGQGTRLTVV.

The chain is built from TRBV28 and TRBJ1-1, with a weak D call TRBD1 (6 bases). The CDR3 runs 13 residues. V gave up 0 bases and J gave up 8 bases, with 10 bases separating them. Germline CDR1 MDHEN, CDR2 SYDVKM. The DNA for the CDR3 is TGTGCCAGCAGTTTATGGGACAGAAGGGAAGCTTTCTTT. Amino acids: CASSLWDRREAFF.

V is TRBV6-5 and J is TRBJ1-2; TRBD1 might be the D (5 bases). In germline, CDR1 is MNHEY, CDR2 SVGAGI. The CDR3 is 14 residues long. Between the trimmed V and J ends, which lost 4 bases and 0 bases, there was a span of 9 bases. The DNA of the CDR3 is TGTGCCAGCAGTTCCACAGGCTCTAACTATGGCTACACCTTC. Translated, it gives CASSSTGSNYGYTF.